One sample yielded the 9 T cell receptor beta chains listed below, sequenced in a study of blood T cells in healthy people across ages. With a J-beta primer mix and a sample-barcoded 5' primer, a second PCR ran about 7 to 12 cycles. TCRdb ran MiXCR on the 5' RACE reads and lists one entry per CDR3 protein. Of over 600,000 distinct CDR3 sequences listed, just over 55% are singletons. Sequenced material: blood. The receptor set was obtained from a middle-aged man in good health.

V usage is TRBV12-3 or TRBV12-4 and J usage is TRBJ1-2; D not certain. This CDR3 spans 14 amino acids. V lost 2 bases, J lost 7 bases, and 14 bases lay in between. The chain's CDR3 is CASSLSRDMPGYTF. The CDR3 coding sequence is TGTGCCAGCAGTTTATCTCGAGACATGCCTGGCTACACCTTC.

This clonotype was detected only a few times. V usage is TRBV27 and J usage is TRBJ2-7, with 8 nucleotides matching TRBD1. The CDR3 loop spans 14 amino acids. In germline, CDR1 is MNHEY, CDR2 SMNVEV (reference sequence). V shed 3 bases and J 4 bases; nucleotides not matched to a gene: 5. CDR3 nucleotide sequence: TGTGCCAGCAGTTTCAGGGGGCGCGAGTACGAGCAGTACTTC. This translates into CASSFRGREYEQYF.

A few counts support this clonotype. V gene TRBV29-1 combines with J gene TRBJ2-1, with 8 bases aligning to TRBD2. V lost 6 bases and J lost 4; bases outside the gene matches: 5. Germline-derived CDR1 and CDR2 are SQVTM and ANQGSEA. This CDR3 spans 13 amino acids. The DNA for the CDR3 is TGCAGCGTGGTCTTAGCGGGGTACAATGAGCAGTTCTTC. Its protein is CSVVLAGYNEQFF.

The V gene is TRBV3-1, the J gene TRBJ1-2, with D hard to call. From germline, CDR1 is LGHDT and CDR2 YNNKEL (reference sequence). There are 14 residues in the CDR3. Deletions cut 0 bases from V and 4 bases from J, with 9 bases between. CDR3 sequence reads: CASSQEPTTYGYTF. The CDR3 DNA reads as TGTGCCAGCAGCCAAGAACCGACAACCTATGGCTACACCTTC. Full variable domain (missing parts from reference TRBV3-1 and TRBJ1-2): DTAVSQTPKYLVTQMGNDKSIKCEQNLGHDTMYWYKQDSKKFLKIMFSYNNKELIINETVPNRFSPKSPDKAHLNLHINSLELGDSAVYFCASSQEPTTYGYTFGSGTRLTVV.

Comment on this clonotype: The junction differs from germline at one of its ends, possibly a read error. The rearrangement links TRBV2 to TRBJ2-2; the match to TRBD1 covers 10 bases. The CDR3 extends over 20 amino acids. Germline-derived CDR1 and CDR2 are SNHLY and FYNNEI. CDR3 loop: CASSGSWDRGARSNTGELFF. The CDR3 DNA follows: TGTGCCAGCAGTGGATCCTGGGACAGGGGTGCAAGGTCGAATACCGGGGAGCTGTTTTTT.

The chain uses TRBV12-3 or TRBV12-4 and TRBJ2-3, with 9 bases matching TRBD1. After removal of 6 bases from V and 5 bases from J, the junction contained 6 bases not matched to a gene. This CDR3 contains 14 residues. The CDR3 nucleotides are TGTGCCAGCAGCTCCGGGACAGGGTTAGATACGCAGTATTTT. Translated, it gives CASSSGTGLDTQYF.

Turning to this clonotype: The junction differs from germline at one of its ends, possibly a read error. V is TRBV20-1 and J is TRBJ1-2; D is undetermined. The CDR3 spans 14 residues. CDR1 is DFQATT, CDR2 SNEGSKA, per germline (reference sequence). This chain's CDR3 is CSARDTATNHGYTF. Written as DNA, the CDR3 is TGCAGTGCTAGAGACACAGCGACTAACCATGGCTACACCTTC.

This sequence joins TRBV5-1 and TRBJ2-2; no clear D. The CDR3 runs 17 residues. The V gene's germline CDR1 is SGHRS and CDR2 YFSETQ. V lost 5 bases, J lost 0 bases, and 17 bases lay in between. The CDR3 bases are TGCGCCAGCAGAAGTCAGCATGGGGATCCGAACACCGGGGAGCTGTTTTTT. It is translated as CASRSQHGDPNTGELFF.

This chain joins TRBV10-3 and TRBJ1-2; D gene unclear. CDR3 length: 13 amino acids. Trimming took off 9 bases at V and 0 bases at J, with 11 bases between the two ends. From germline, CDR1 is ENHRY and CDR2 SYGVKD. In DNA form, the CDR3 reads TGTGCCATTGTGGGTTCAGCTAACTATGGCTACACCTTC. Translated: CAIVGSANYGYTF.